The 11 T cell receptor beta chains presented below share a single source sample, sequenced in a study of healthy donors' naive CD4 and CD8 T cells. A linear amplification protocol produced the TCR libraries from approximately 460 ng of total RNA. TCRdb recomputed calls from the reads with MiXCR, one row per CDR3 protein. Altogether about 180,000 distinct CDR3 sequences are present, around three quarters being singletons, with the ten largest covering less than 2.5%. The sample comprised naive CD4+ and CD8+ T cells sorted from blood, pooled from several donors. These receptors originate from a pool of human donors in good health; the sample pools cells from several healthy donors.

This clonotype was observed a handful of times. The chain employs TRBV5-4 and TRBJ2-1, with TRBD1 matching 9 bases. V trimming: 0 bases; J trimming: 4 bases; junction bases outside the gene matches: 2. The V gene's germline CDR1 is SGHNT and CDR2 YYREEE (reference sequence). There are 15 residues in the CDR3. The CDR3 is CASSLDRGLYNEQFF. In nucleotides, the CDR3 is TGTGCCAGCAGCTTGGACAGGGGGCTTTACAATGAGCAGTTCTTC.

The chain links TRBV6-5 to TRBJ2-7; 7 nucleotides align to TRBD1. This CDR3 region has 14 residues. With 3 bases clipped from V and 5 bases from J, the junction kept 7 bases outside the gene matches. Germline V gene sequence: CDR1 MNHEY, CDR2 SVGAGI. The CDR3, as DNA: TGTGCCAGCAGTTATGCAGGGGGAAGACACGAGCAGTACTTC. Amino acid sequence: CASSYAGGRHEQYF.

This clonotype was counted only a few times. V is TRBV6-6 and J is TRBJ1-5, with D possibly matching TRBD1 (5 bases). Between the trimmed V and J ends, which lost 7 bases and 2 bases, there was a span of 21 bases. The V gene's germline CDR1 is MNHNY and CDR2 SVGAGI (reference sequence). The CDR3 runs 17 residues. For the CDR3, the DNA is TGTGCCAGCACCCCAGATGGGGGAGGAATGGGCAATCAGCCCCAGCATTTT. Its translation: CASTPDGGGMGNQPQHF.

The rearrangement joins TRBV5-5 to TRBJ2-5; no clear D. V was trimmed by 0 bases and J by 2 bases, leaving 5 bases between them. This CDR3 contains 13 residues. Looked up from germline, CDR1 is SGHKS and CDR2 is YYEKEE (reference sequence). CDR3 sequence: CASSLALQETQYF. CDR3 nucleotide sequence: TGTGCCAGCAGCTTGGCGCTGCAAGAGACCCAGTACTTC.

The sample holds one count of this clonotype. The chain links TRBV27 to TRBJ2-7; TRBD1 is a possible D gene (6 bases). The CDR3 has 14 amino acids. V was pared by 5 bases and J by 2 bases, with 13 bases between. From germline, CDR1 is MNHEY and CDR2 SMNVEV (reference sequence). CDR3 residues: CASSRLGTTYEQYF. The CDR3 DNA is TGTGCCAGCAGTCGTCTCGGGACAACCTACGAGCAGTACTTC.

This sequence joins TRBV10-3 and TRBJ2-7; 7 nucleotides line up with TRBD1. The CDR3 sequence is 11 residues long. The germline CDR1 and CDR2 sequences are ENHRY and SYGVKD. V shed 9 bases and J 3 bases; nucleotides not matched to a gene: 2. CDR3 coding DNA: TGTGCCATGGGGACAGACTACGAGCAGTACTTC. Translation: CAMGTDYEQYF.

The chain couples TRBV6-5 to TRBJ2-7, with a possible D match to TRBD1 (5 bases). V was clipped by 5 bases and J by 1 base, with 18 bases between them. Germline CDR1 is MNHEY and CDR2 is SVGAGI. CDR3 length: 16 residues. The CDR3 sequence: CASSGTPGAGSYEQYF. The DNA of the CDR3 is TGTGCCAGCAGTGGAACCCCTGGGGCTGGGTCCTACGAGCAGTACTTC.

The chain couples TRBV19 to TRBJ1-1; no clear D gene. The CDR3 is 14 residues long. V was shortened by 7 bases and J by 7 bases, with 19 bases between the two germline ends. The germline CDR1 and CDR2 sequences are LNHDA and SQIVND (reference sequence). CDR3: CASKEGGEALEAFF. CDR3 bases: TGTGCCAGTAAAGAGGGAGGAGAGGCCCTTGAAGCTTTCTTT.

The chain uses TRBV12-3 or TRBV12-4 and TRBJ2-1; D is unclear. CDR3 length: 12 amino acids. Trimming shortened V by 6 bases and J by 10 bases, and 13 bases separated the two germline ends. Here the CDR3 reads CASSPSVGEQFF. In nucleotides, the CDR3 is TGTGCCAGCAGCCCGAGCGTGGGAGAGCAGTTCTTC.

The CDR3 spells CSVEEWSGVNIQYF. The CDR3 region has the DNA TGCAGCGTTGAAGAATGGTCAGGGGTAAACATTCAGTACTTC. The chain couples TRBV29-1 to TRBJ2-4; perhaps TRBD1 as D (6 bases). Deletions cut 0 bases from V and 6 bases from J, with 12 bases between. There are 14 residues in the CDR3. Germline V lookup: CDR1 SQVTM, CDR2 ANQGSEA.

The genes are TRBV6-2 or TRBV6-3 and TRBJ2-5; D is ambiguous. CDR3 size: 12 residues. The V gene's germline CDR1 is MNHEY and CDR2 SVGEGT. V lost 6 bases and J lost 9, with 14 bases in between. The CDR3 spells CASSHNPTAQYF. Written as DNA, the CDR3 is TGTGCCAGCAGCCACAACCCCACGGCCCAGTACTTC.